This T cell receptor (beta chain) was observed in a study of immune evolution from preneoplasia to lung adenocarcinoma. Study-wide results and caveats: Normal lung had the highest top T cell clone frequencies. Clonality was highest in normal lung, lower in later-stage lesions apparently.

Resections took place in Japan or China from about 2013 to 2017. Two lung cancer pathologists independently confirmed each histologic diagnosis. This clone was detected once. The antigen remains undetermined. Only in-frame clones appear in the TCRdb table, and some are missing; sequencing was by immunoSEQ multiplex PCR. The table has some 5,000 clones, around 81% seen once. Trimming removed 1 base from V and 7 bases from J; junction bases left unmatched: 5. Per the germline V gene, CDR1 is SGHAT and CDR2 is FQDESV (reference sequence). This CDR3 has 14 amino acids. Sequenced material: FFPE normal lung tissue adjacent to the tumor. The origin of this receptor is a person aged 50-75 years with lung adenocarcinoma. The V and J genes are TRBV11-1 and TRBJ2-7; the match to TRBD1 covers 9 bases. The CDR3 sequence is CASSLDPGTGEQYF. Here the CDR3 DNA reads TGTGCCAGCAGCTTAGACCCCGGGACAGGGGAGCAGTACTTC.